This T cell receptor (beta chain) originates from a study of blood T cell repertoires in COVID-19. Study in general: Donors in the United States, Italy and Spain gave samples during acute or convalescent COVID-19. PBMCs, B-cell-depleted T cells, or T cells provided the cDNA or gDNA that made up the material.

Enrolled through a virtual design, the participants were between about 18 and 89 years of age and came from 24 US areas. Cohort assignment relied on participant-reported clinical history. Using immunoSEQ multiplex PCR, the repertoire was profiled, and TCRdb retains in-frame clones only, with some absent. The sample includes about 210,000 clones, 85% to 90% of them seen just once. The CDR3 runs 16 residues. V lost 3 bases and J lost 2; bases outside the gene matches: 6. Germline lookup yields CDR1 SGHNT and CDR2 YYREEE (reference sequence). The clonotype comes from a man aged 25-40 years who had recovered from COVID-19. V is TRBV5-4 and J is TRBJ2-3, with TRBD2 matching over 10 bases. Sample: PBMCs or T cells enriched from blood (not recorded which). CDR3 amino acids: CASSSGLAESTDTQYF. The CDR3 DNA follows: TGTGCCAGCAGCTCCGGACTAGCGGAGTCCACAGATACGCAGTATTTT.